The TCR beta chain described here comes from a study of blood T cells in healthy people across ages. Study in general: Through template switching, about one barcoded beta molecule was captured per two T cells, as measured in model experiments.

V was pared by 7 bases and J by 5 bases, with 24 bases between. Germline lookup yields CDR1 MDHEN and CDR2 SYDVKM. There are 17 residues in the CDR3. This clonotype was seen ten or more times. Its target is unknown. Whole-study results and caveats: Roughly linear declines in TCR beta diversity per million T cells occurred with age.

Alongside a J-beta primer mix, a sample-barcoded 5' primer served in a second PCR lasting about 7 to 12 cycles. TCRdb reanalysed the 5' RACE reads using MiXCR and keeps one entry per CDR3 protein. This sample has fewer than 750,000 distinct CDR3 sequences, with approximately 52% found just once. The sample consisted of blood. The rearrangement links TRBV28 to TRBJ2-1; TRBD1 might be the D (6 bases). This TCR was recovered from a woman at least 80 years old in good health. The CDR3 nucleotides read TGTGCCAGCAAGTCCAGGGGTCTCGCGGACTTTAACAATGAGCAGTTCTTC. The encoded protein is CASKSRGLADFNNEQFF.